The 23 T cell receptor beta chains listed next were all sequenced from one sample in a study of cytomegalovirus exposure and HLA in healthy donors. 13 Jbeta primers and 60 Vbeta primers were used for the PCR. Clones were read by immunoSEQ multiplex PCR, and TCRdb kept only the in-frame ones, dropping some. The sample has some 200,000 clones. The sequenced sample consisted of PBMCs. The receptors shown here come from a girl aged 2-10 years in good health and CMV-seropositive.

This chain joins TRBV5-4 and TRBJ2-7, with TRBD1 matching over 8 bases. The CDR3 is 15 amino acids. V shed 6 bases and J 2 bases; nucleotides not matched to a gene: 10. From germline, CDR1 is SGHNT and CDR2 YYREEE (reference sequence). CDR3 sequence reads: CASNKQGVSTYEQYF. The CDR3 DNA follows: TGTGCCAGCAACAAACAGGGGGTTTCTACCTACGAGCAGTACTTC.

V gene TRBV5-1 combines with J gene TRBJ2-7, with D possibly TRBD2 on 5 matching bases. V lost 2 bases to trimming and J lost 7 bases, with 31 bases between them. The CDR3 runs to 19 residues. Germline V gene data show CDR1 as SGHRS and CDR2 as YFSETQ. CDR3 residues: CASSLGLTRAGELSGEQYF. CDR3 DNA sequence: TGCGCCAGCAGCTTAGGCCTGACCCGTGCAGGCGAACTCTCGGGGGAGCAGTACTTC.

The chain carries TRBV5-1 and TRBJ2-1; the D gene is possibly TRBD2 (6 bases). The germline V gene has CDR1 SGHRS and CDR2 YFSETQ. The CDR3 has 11 residues. The V and J ends lost 0 bases and 15 bases respectively, with 10 bases between them. The chain's CDR3 is CASSLDGGRFF. In DNA, the CDR3 is TGCGCCAGCAGCTTGGATGGAGGGAGGTTCTTC.

This chain links TRBV20-1 with TRBJ2-4; tentatively, D is TRBD1 (6 bases). CDR3 length: 11 residues. Germline values: CDR1 DFQATT, CDR2 SNEGSKA (reference sequence). Deletions cut 2 bases from V and 14 bases from J, with 13 bases between. The CDR3: CSARPTGLEYF. CDR3 nucleotide sequence: TGCAGTGCTAGACCCACAGGGTTAGAGTACTTC.

J is TRBJ2-7 and V is TRBV6-5; 10 bases are shared with TRBD2. V dropped 2 bases and J dropped 7; count of bases not matched to a gene: 8. The CDR3 extends over 15 amino acids. The germline V gene encodes CDR1 MNHEY and CDR2 SVGAGI. The CDR3 spells CASSYPLAGVGEQYF. The CDR3 DNA reads TGTGCCAGCAGTTACCCCCTAGCGGGAGTGGGGGAGCAGTACTTC.

This sequence joins TRBV5-1 and TRBJ2-5, with 7 bases lining up with TRBD2. The CDR3 has 15 residues. Germline CDR1 is SGHRS and CDR2 is YFSETQ. V trimming: 0 bases; J trimming: 1 base; junction bases outside the gene matches: 3. The CDR3 spells CASSLAWGGQETQYF. As DNA, the CDR3 is TGCGCCAGCAGCTTGGCCTGGGGGGGCCAAGAGACCCAGTACTTC.

The chain has TRBV29-1 and TRBJ1-1; D gene uncertain. The ends were cut back, 8 bases at V and 2 bases at J, with 12 bases in the middle. This CDR3 is 12 amino acids long. The germline V gene has CDR1 SQVTM and CDR2 ANQGSEA. The CDR3 spells CSLRAGNTEAFF. DNA of the CDR3: TGCAGCCTGAGGGCGGGAAACACTGAAGCTTTCTTT. Based on the CDR3 plus reference TRBV29-1 and TRBJ1-1, the full variable domain is SAVISQKPSRDICQRGTSLTIQCQVDSQVTMMFWYRQQPGQSLTLIATANQGSEATYESGFVIDKFPISRPNLTFSTLTVSNMSPEDSSIYLCSLRAGNTEAFFGQGTRLTVV.

The rearrangement joins TRBV28 to TRBJ2-5, with TRBD1 as a possible D gene (5 bases). V was pared by 6 bases and J by 2 bases, with 13 bases between. Germline CDR1 and CDR2: MDHEN and SYDVKM. This CDR3 is built from 14 residues. DNA for the CDR3: TGTGCCAGCAGGGCCCAGGGTACTCAAGAGACCCAGTACTTC. Its translation is CASRAQGTQETQYF.

The V gene is TRBV7-2, the J gene TRBJ2-3; D unresolved. Trimming shortened V by 1 base and J by 2 bases, and 7 bases separated the two germline ends. Germline V gene data show CDR1 as SGHTA and CDR2 as FQGNSA. CDR3 length: 14 amino acids. The CDR3 loop is CASSLGRFTDTQYF. The CDR3 coding sequence is TGTGCCAGCAGCTTAGGGCGGTTCACAGATACGCAGTATTTT.

The chain combines TRBV6-6 with TRBJ1-1, with 7 bases lining up with TRBD1. Germline V gene sequence: CDR1 MNHNY, CDR2 SVGAGI (reference sequence). The CDR3 extends over 15 amino acids. Unmatched junction bases numbered 10, after V lost 4 bases and J lost 5 bases. CDR3 residues: CASSSQGQGVTEAFF. CDR3 coding DNA: TGTGCCAGCAGTTCACAAGGGCAGGGGGTGACTGAAGCTTTCTTT.

The V call is TRBV28, the J call TRBJ2-7; TRBD1 agrees at 7 bases. CDR1 is MDHEN and CDR2 is SYDVKM in the germline V gene. The CDR3 loop spans 14 amino acids. The trim removed 4 bases at V and 4 bases at J, leaving 7 bases unmatched. CDR3 loop: CASSSGQVGYEQYF. The DNA for the CDR3 is TGTGCCAGCAGTTCTGGACAGGTAGGGTACGAGCAGTACTTC.

The CDR3 sequence is CAWSPDRGREETQYF. For the CDR3, the DNA is TGTGCCTGGAGTCCAGACAGGGGGAGGGAAGAGACCCAGTACTTC. V is TRBV30 and J is TRBJ2-5; 9 nucleotides align to TRBD1. The ends lost 2 bases at V and 3 bases at J; junction bases unmatched: 7. Germline assignment: CDR1 GTSNPN and CDR2 SVGIG (reference sequence). The CDR3 loop spans 15 amino acids.

The chain employs TRBV28 and TRBJ1-5; the D gene is possibly TRBD1 (6 bases). Per germline, CDR1 MDHEN and CDR2 SYDVKM. V was pared by 9 bases and J by 3 bases, with 12 bases between. The CDR3 runs to 13 residues. The DNA of the CDR3 is TGTGCCAGTCGGACAGCATTCAATCAGCCCCAGCATTTT. This gives the protein CASRTAFNQPQHF.

J is TRBJ2-5 and V is TRBV6-1; D might be TRBD2 (6 bases). The end of the DNA is better explained by TRBJ2-7, so the J call may be wrong. Germline CDR1 and CDR2: MNHNS and SASEGT. This CDR3 has 15 amino acids. The CDR3 protein is CASRLVDSREYEQYF. For the CDR3, the DNA is TGTGCCAGCAGACTAGTAGACAGCCGGGAGTACGAGCAGTACTTC.

This chain joins TRBV27 and TRBJ2-7; 7 positions agree with TRBD2. The CDR3 loop spans 14 amino acids. Per the germline V gene, CDR1 is MNHEY and CDR2 is SMNVEV (reference sequence). V dropped 5 bases and J dropped 0; count of bases not matched to a gene: 4. The DNA for the CDR3 is TGTGCCAGCAGTCCAGCGGGACGCTCCTACGAGCAGTACTTC. Translating it yields CASSPAGRSYEQYF.

The chain uses TRBV6-1 and TRBJ2-7; 13 nucleotides agree with TRBD2. CDR3 length: 14 residues. The V gene end was trimmed by 6 bases and the J gene end by 2 bases; junction bases not matched to a gene: 1. From germline, CDR1 is MNHNS and CDR2 SASEGT. The CDR3 sequence is CASRGLAGTYEQYF. The DNA of the CDR3 is TGTGCCAGCAGGGGACTAGCGGGGACCTACGAGCAGTACTTC.

The chain links TRBV19 to TRBJ1-5; D gene uncertain. The ends were cut back, 5 bases at V and 3 bases at J, with 8 bases in the middle. CDR1 and CDR2 (germline): LNHDA, SQIVND (reference sequence). The CDR3 has 13 amino acids. In DNA form, the CDR3 reads TGTGCCAGTAGTTCCGGTCTCAATCAGCCCCAGCATTTT. This encodes CASSSGLNQPQHF.

The chain has TRBV5-1 and TRBJ2-7; TRBD2 matches at 10 bases. V lost 0 bases, J lost 3 bases, and 3 bases stayed unmatched. This CDR3 region has 15 residues. Germline-derived CDR1 and CDR2 are SGHRS and YFSETQ. The CDR3 nucleotides are TGCGCCAGCAGCTTGGAATCTAGCGGGGGCTACGAGCAGTACTTC. Its translation: CASSLESSGGYEQYF.

In regard to this clone: The sample holds other DNA sequences that translate to the same CDR3. The chain uses TRBV19 and TRBJ1-1; D might be TRBD1 (5 bases). With 3 bases removed from V and 0 bases from J, the gap between germline ends came to 8 bases. CDR1 and CDR2 (germline): LNHDA, SQIVND (reference sequence). The CDR3 is 14 residues long. The CDR3 DNA reads TGTGCCAGTAGTATGGGGCAGCTGAACACTGAAGCTTTCTTT. Residues: CASSMGQLNTEAFF.

The J gene is TRBJ2-5, the V gene TRBV30; D is perhaps TRBD2 (5 bases). The germline V and J ends were trimmed by 0 bases and 11 bases, with 13 bases remaining between them. This CDR3 spans 12 amino acids. The V gene's germline CDR1 is GTSNPN and CDR2 SVGIG (reference sequence). This CDR3 reads CAWSVRVGEQYF. DNA for the CDR3: TGTGCCTGGAGTGTAAGGGTGGGAGAGCAGTACTTC.

This rearrangement joins TRBV6-1 to TRBJ2-3, with 8 nucleotides matching TRBD1. V lost 3 bases and J lost 2; bases outside the gene matches: 7. The CDR3 loop spans 16 amino acids. Germline lookup yields CDR1 MNHNS and CDR2 SASEGT. The CDR3 reads CASSDRGRPITDTQYF. The CDR3 DNA is TGTGCCAGCAGTGACAGGGGGCGGCCCATCACAGATACGCAGTATTTT.

Details on this clone: Different DNA sequences within this sample yield the same CDR3. The chain carries TRBV2 and TRBJ2-1, with D possibly matching TRBD2 (5 bases). This CDR3 comprises 14 residues. In germline, CDR1 is SNHLY, CDR2 FYNNEI. V dropped 3 bases and J dropped 8 bases, with 14 bases sitting between them. Here the CDR3 DNA reads TGTGCCAGCAGTGACGGGCTAGCAAAGGATGAGCAGTTCTTC. It is translated as CASSDGLAKDEQFF.

This chain uses TRBV9 with TRBJ2-7; 12 bases fit TRBD2. Looked up from germline, CDR1 is SGDLS and CDR2 is YYNGEE. V was pared by 4 bases and J by 5 bases, with 10 bases of the junction left unmatched. The length of the CDR3 is 16 residues. DNA for the CDR3: TGTGCCAGCAGCCCGCGACTAGCGGGAGCTATAAACGAGCAGTACTTC. This sequence encodes CASSPRLAGAINEQYF.